Listed below are T cell receptor beta chains from one sample, sequenced in a study of OX40 agonist ivuxolimab in advanced cancers. Using immunoSEQ multiplex PCR, the repertoire was profiled, and TCRdb retains in-frame clones only, with some absent. The sample comprises roughly 20,000 clones, roughly 80% of which are singletons, and approximately 3.9% rests with the top ten. Here the sequenced sample was CD4+ or CD8+ T cells sorted from blood, taken in a trial of the OX40 agonist ivuxolimab. The source is an adult with an advanced solid tumor such as melanoma, head and neck, liver or kidney cancer. CDR3s include the opening cysteine and the closing phenylalanine or tryptophan. The D gene is left open where the match is weak. Clone size is stated in some rows and not others, as once, few, many or a class when expanded.

D: NA
J: TRBJ1-5
V: TRBV6-6
size: few
DNA: TGTGCCAGCAGCATCGGACAGAGTCAGCCCCAGCATTTT
CDR3: CASSIGQSQPQHF

D: NA
J: TRBJ2-4
V: TRBV19
size: NA
DNA: TGTGCCAGTAGTATGCCGGGGCTAGCCAAAAACATTCAGTACTTC
CDR3: CASSMPGLAKNIQYF

D: NA
J: TRBJ1-4
V: TRBV28
size: NA
DNA: TGTGCCAGCAGTTACAGGGTATGGAATGAAAAACTGTTTTTT
CDR3: CASSYRVWNEKLFF

D: NA
J: TRBJ2-7
V: TRBV7-2
size: NA
DNA: TGTGCCAGCAGCTTAGGAACGGGATACGAGCAGTACTTC
CDR3: CASSLGTGYEQYF

D: NA
J: TRBJ2-5
V: TRBV18
size: NA
DNA: TGTGCCAGCTCACCACCAGGGGAGACCCAGTACTTC
CDR3: CASSPPGETQYF

D: NA
J: TRBJ1-2
V: TRBV29-1
size: NA
DNA: TGCAGCGTTGACCGGGACACGGGATATGGCTACACCTTC
CDR3: CSVDRDTGYGYTF

D: TRBD2
J: TRBJ2-5
V: TRBV19
size: NA
DNA: TGTGCCAGTAGTTATGGGGCTAGCGGAGTGGGGACCCAGTACTTC
CDR3: CASSYGASGVGTQYF

D: NA
J: TRBJ1-2
V: TRBV6-1
size: NA
DNA: TGTGCCAGCAGAGGAGAAGGGGTGGGCGGCTACACCTTC
CDR3: CASRGEGVGGYTF

D: NA
J: TRBJ1-1
V: TRBV28
size: NA
DNA: TGTGCCAGCAGCATAGGCAGGGGCCAACGGAACACTGAAGCTTTCTTT
CDR3: CASSIGRGQRNTEAFF

D: NA
J: TRBJ2-5
V: TRBV18
size: NA
DNA: TGTGCCAGCTCACCACCAGGGACGAAAGAGACCCAGTACTTC
CDR3: CASSPPGTKETQYF

D: TRBD1
J: TRBJ2-7
V: TRBV4-1
size: few
DNA: TGCGCCAGCAGCCAAGTAATTGCAGGGGGCTCGTACGAGCAGTACTTC
CDR3: CASSQVIAGGSYEQYF